One and the same sample provided the 25 T cell receptor beta chains below, sequenced in a study of beta chain features in type 1 diabetes. Expressed TCRB transcripts got sequenced, as all isolated RNA was reverse transcribed. Clones were read by immunoSEQ multiplex PCR, and TCRdb kept only the in-frame ones, dropping some. The table records 600,000 to 700,000 clones, roughly 13% of them present only once. Study observations and caveats: For Type 1 diabetes patients, all four CD4+ subsets carried TCRB CDR3s that were moderately but significantly shorter.

These receptors' targets are unknown. Source material: naive CD4+ T cells from blood. These receptors were collected from a man aged 18 to 29 with type 1 diabetes.

This clone has only a few counts. J is TRBJ2-4 and V is TRBV29-1, with D maybe TRBD2 (5 bases). CDR1 and CDR2 from the germline V gene are SQVTM and ANQGSEA. This CDR3 is 12 amino acids long. V lost 8 bases and J 6 bases, leaving 14 bases between the germline ends. This CDR3 reads CSIRRETNIQYF. The CDR3 region has the DNA TGCAGCATCAGACGGGAAACAAACATTCAGTACTTC.

This clone was counted between two and nine times. This chain links TRBV29-1 with TRBJ2-7; TRBD1 aligns across 8 bases. Trimming removed 3 bases from V and 3 bases from J; junction bases left unmatched: 4. Germline V gene lookup returns CDR1 SQVTM and CDR2 ANQGSEA. This CDR3 region has 13 residues. The CDR3 region is CSVEGTGYYEQYF. In DNA form, the CDR3 reads TGCAGCGTTGAGGGGACAGGATACTACGAGCAGTACTTC.

This clone was counted a few times. V is TRBV19 and J is TRBJ1-5; the D is unclear. Germline V gene lookup returns CDR1 LNHDA and CDR2 SQIVND (reference sequence). This CDR3 has 13 residues. The V gene lost 5 bases and the J gene lost 3 bases, with 8 bases spanning the gap. The CDR3 nucleotides are TGTGCCAGTAGTGGGGTGGACAATCAGCCCCAGCATTTT. Translation: CASSGVDNQPQHF.

This clone was observed a handful of times. The sample carries other DNA sequences with the same CDR3. The chain links TRBV5-1 to TRBJ2-5; D call uncertain. The CDR3 consists of 13 residues. The V gene lost 2 bases and the J gene lost 4 bases, with 9 bases spanning the gap. Germline values: CDR1 SGHRS, CDR2 YFSETQ. Here the CDR3 reads CASSFTEGETQYF. The CDR3 bases are TGCGCCAGCAGCTTTACTGAAGGAGAGACCCAGTACTTC.

The chain employs TRBV29-1 and TRBJ2-2; a possible D gene is TRBD1 (5 bases). From germline, CDR1 is SQVTM and CDR2 ANQGSEA. This CDR3 has 14 residues. The germline V and J ends were trimmed by 2 bases and 6 bases, with 13 bases remaining between them. CDR3: CSVEPRQGAGELFF. CDR3 bases: TGCAGCGTTGAACCCCGCCAGGGTGCCGGGGAGCTGTTTTTT.

Concerning this clone itself: Other DNA sequences in the sample encode the same CDR3. CDR3 region: CASSFDSPNTGELFF. CDR3 sequence (DNA): TGCGCCAGCAGCTTCGACAGCCCGAACACCGGGGAGCTGTTTTTT. The chain is built from TRBV5-1 and TRBJ2-2; D perhaps matches TRBD1 (5 bases). The CDR3 is 15 residues long. Trimming took off 2 bases at V and 0 bases at J, with 8 bases between the two ends. Germline loops: CDR1 SGHRS, CDR2 YFSETQ. Looking up the rest from reference TRBV5-1 and TRBJ2-2 gives the full variable domain: KAGVTQTPRYLIKTRGQQVTLSCSPISGHRSVSWYQQTPGQGLQFLFEYFSETQRNKGNFPGRFSGRQFSNSRSEMNVSTLELGDSALYLCASSFDSPNTGELFFGEGSRLTVL.

This sequence joins TRBV19 and TRBJ2-7, with TRBD1 matching over 7 bases. J was trimmed by 1 base and V by 3 bases; bases with no gene match: 3. Germline-derived CDR1 and CDR2 are LNHDA and SQIVND (reference sequence). The CDR3 contains 14 residues. The DNA for the CDR3 is TGTGCCAGTAGTATGAACAGGGGATCCTACGAGCAGTACTTC. Translated: CASSMNRGSYEQYF.

This clone was counted a few times. The chain carries TRBV6-5 and TRBJ2-7, with D perhaps matching TRBD1 or TRBD2 (5 bases each). V was shortened by 6 bases and J by 4 bases, with 13 bases between the two germline ends. CDR3 length: 13 amino acids. Germline V gene data show CDR1 as MNHEY and CDR2 as SVGAGI. CDR3 DNA sequence: TGTGCCAGCAGCTCCAGGGAGAGGTACGAGCAGTACTTC. Translated: CASSSRERYEQYF.

The gene calls are TRBV6-5 and TRBJ1-5; TRBD1 might be the D (5 bases). Germline loops: CDR1 MNHEY, CDR2 SVGAGI. V was clipped by 0 bases and J by 7 bases, with 10 bases between them. The CDR3 is 14 residues long. The CDR3 DNA follows: TGTGCCAGCAGTTACTCGCCGACAGTCCAGCCCCAGCATTTT. Translating it yields CASSYSPTVQPQHF.

The V and J genes are TRBV19 and TRBJ2-3; D remains unclear. The CDR3 contains 13 residues. Germline-derived CDR1 and CDR2 are LNHDA and SQIVND (reference sequence). Trimming removed 6 bases from V and 6 bases from J, with 13 bases in between. The CDR3 protein is CASSQPDGDTQYF. The DNA of the CDR3 is TGTGCCAGTAGCCAGCCTGACGGGGATACGCAGTATTTT.

The sample holds a few counts of this clone. The chain combines TRBV21-1 with TRBJ2-1; TRBD2 is the table's D call, not checked against the DNA. TRBV21-1 is tagged as a pseudogene. The CDR3 extends over 16 amino acids. The CDR3 nucleotides read TGTGCCAGCAGCCCCCGGACTAGCGGGGGGCATCCCCAGCAGTTCTTC. It yields the protein CASSPRTSGGHPQQFF.

The rearrangement uses TRBV4-1 and TRBJ1-5; D remains unclear. The germline V and J ends were trimmed by 2 bases and 3 bases, with 17 bases remaining between them. CDR1 is MGHRA and CDR2 is YSYEKL in the germline V gene. The CDR3 length is 17 residues. The chain's CDR3 is CASSQSKAQRANQPQHF. The CDR3 DNA sequence: TGCGCCAGCAGCCAATCCAAAGCACAAAGGGCCAATCAGCCCCAGCATTTT.

The genes are TRBV11-2 and TRBJ2-5; 12 positions agree with TRBD2. This CDR3 region has 18 residues. Germline CDR1 SGHAT, CDR2 FQNNGV. J was trimmed by 0 bases and V by 1 base; bases with no gene match: 6. DNA for the CDR3: TGTGCCAGCAGCTTAGGGGACCGACTAGCGGGGGACCAAGAGACCCAGTACTTC. Protein product: CASSLGDRLAGDQETQYF.

This clone was recorded a few times. One junction end disagrees with the germline gene, perhaps due to a read error. This chain links TRBV25-1 with TRBJ2-1, with D perhaps matching TRBD1 or TRBD2 (6 bases each). This CDR3 has 13 residues. Germline V gives CDR1 MGHDK, CDR2 SYGVNS. DNA of the CDR3: TGTGCCAGCAAGGGGGGATATTACAAAGAGCAGTTCTTC. This sequence encodes CASKGGYYKEQFF.

The J gene is TRBJ2-7, the V gene TRBV5-1, with 11 nucleotides matching TRBD2. Trimming took 0 bases from V and 3 from J; bases not matched to a gene: 14. This CDR3 has 19 residues. Germline assignment: CDR1 SGHRS and CDR2 YFSETQ. CDR3 DNA sequence: TGCGCCAGCAGCTTGGCCGAGGCTAGCGGGGGGACCCACCGCTACGAGCAGTACTTC. It codes for CASSLAEASGGTHRYEQYF.

The genes are TRBV29-1 and TRBJ2-7, with D tentatively TRBD2 (6 bases). This CDR3 contains 10 residues. In germline, CDR1 is SQVTM, CDR2 ANQGSEA. V gave up 4 bases and J gave up 7 bases, with 8 bases separating them. CDR3 nucleotide sequence: TGCAGCGTTGCCGGGGGAGAGCAGTACTTC. This encodes CSVAGGEQYF.

This clone has only a few counts. The chain is built from TRBV13 and TRBJ2-1; 9 nucleotides match TRBD2. Losses at the gene ends were 6 bases for V and 4 bases for J; bases not matched to a gene: 7. The CDR3 has 15 residues. Germline V gene lookup returns CDR1 PRHDT and CDR2 FYEKMQ (reference sequence). CDR3 loop: CASSRAGGYYNEQFF. CDR3 bases: TGTGCCAGCAGTCGCGCGGGGGGGTATTACAATGAGCAGTTCTTC.

This clone has only one observation. The chain recombines TRBV2 with TRBJ1-2; D is possibly TRBD1 (5 bases). The CDR3 covers 12 residues. Trimming shortened V by 6 bases and J by 4 bases, and 9 bases separated the two germline ends. Germline lookup yields CDR1 SNHLY and CDR2 FYNNEI. The CDR3 region has the DNA TGTGCCAGCAGCATCGACAGCTATGGCTACACCTTC. This sequence encodes CASSIDSYGYTF.

This clone has a handful of counts. The gene calls are TRBV7-9 and TRBJ1-2; TRBD1 aligns across 8 bases. The CDR3 runs 13 residues. Per the germline V gene, CDR1 is SEHNR and CDR2 is FQNEAQ (reference sequence). After removal of 4 bases from V and 5 bases from J, the junction contained 3 bases not matched to a gene. The CDR3: CASSSDREYGYTF. For the CDR3, the DNA is TGTGCCAGCAGCTCGGACAGGGAATATGGCTACACCTTC.

This clone came up a few times. The rearrangement uses TRBV7-3 and TRBJ2-5; D may be TRBD1 or TRBD2 (6 bases each). Germline CDR1 is SGHTA and CDR2 is FQGTGA. The CDR3 is 15 residues long. Trimming stripped 2 bases from V and 5 bases from J, with 15 bases between. CDR3 sequence: CASSLLGGSAETQYF. DNA of the CDR3: TGTGCCAGCAGCTTACTGGGGGGCTCAGCGGAGACCCAGTACTTC.

The gene calls are TRBV25-1 and TRBJ1-2; D remains ambiguous. Germline V gives CDR1 MGHDK, CDR2 SYGVNS. This CDR3 contains 12 residues. Trimming took off 3 bases at V and 4 bases at J, with 6 bases between the two ends. CDR3 coding DNA: TGTGCCAGCAGTGATCTCTTCTATGGCTACACCTTC. Its translation: CASSDLFYGYTF.

In its sample, this clone was seen a few times. J is TRBJ2-7 and V is TRBV4-1, with 9 bases identical to TRBD1. Germline V gene lookup returns CDR1 MGHRA and CDR2 YSYEKL. V was clipped by 1 base and J by 1 base; unmatched bases: 8. CDR3 size: 17 residues. The CDR3 is CASSQASEGTGSYEQYF. CDR3 bases: TGCGCCAGCAGCCAAGCCTCCGAGGGGACAGGGTCCTACGAGCAGTACTTC.

The chain uses TRBV28 and TRBJ1-3; TRBD1 agrees at 7 bases. V shed 8 bases, J shed 0 bases, and the junction held 13 bases outside the gene matches. CDR3 size: 17 residues. The germline gives CDR1 MDHEN, CDR2 SYDVKM. The CDR3 is CASAFTGAGFSGNTIYF. CDR3 nucleotide sequence: TGTGCCAGCGCCTTTACAGGGGCCGGCTTCTCTGGAAACACCATATATTTT.

This clone was recorded a few times. In DNA, the CDR3 is TGTGCCAGCAGTTTCGAGAGTGGGGGGACCTACGAGCAGTACTTC. Translation: CASSFESGGTYEQYF. The chain couples TRBV28 to TRBJ2-7, with a weak D call TRBD2 (6 bases). Germline V gene lookup returns CDR1 MDHEN and CDR2 SYDVKM. The germline V and J ends were trimmed by 3 bases and 2 bases, with 14 bases remaining between them. The CDR3 runs 15 residues.

The chain couples TRBV11-1 to TRBJ1-1, with D tentatively TRBD1 (6 bases). The CDR3 totals 11 residues. Germline assignment: CDR1 SGHAT and CDR2 FQDESV (reference sequence). Trimming shortened V by 3 bases and J by 7 bases, and 6 bases separated the two germline ends. CDR3 region: CASSFRGEAFF. The CDR3 bases are TGTGCCAGCAGCTTCAGGGGTGAAGCTTTCTTT.